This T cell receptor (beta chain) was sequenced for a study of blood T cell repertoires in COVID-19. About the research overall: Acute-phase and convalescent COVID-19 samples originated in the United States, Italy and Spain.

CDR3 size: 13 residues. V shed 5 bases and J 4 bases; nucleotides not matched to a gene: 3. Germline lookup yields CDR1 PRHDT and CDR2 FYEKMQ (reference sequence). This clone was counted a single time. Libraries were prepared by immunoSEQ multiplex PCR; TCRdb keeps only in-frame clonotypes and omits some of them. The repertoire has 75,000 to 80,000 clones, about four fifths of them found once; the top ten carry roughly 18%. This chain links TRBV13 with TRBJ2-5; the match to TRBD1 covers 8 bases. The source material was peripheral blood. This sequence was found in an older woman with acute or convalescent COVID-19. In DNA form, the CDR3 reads TGTGCCAGCAGCCCGACAGGGGCAGAGACCCAGTACTTC. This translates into CASSPTGAETQYF.